A selection of T cell receptor beta chains follows, all from one sample in a study of vaccination and CD4 T cells after COVID-19. Their cognate antigens are unknown. TCRdb reanalysed the PCR reads using MiXCR and keeps one entry per CDR3 protein. The sample contains under 25,000 distinct CDR3 sequences, 43% of which appear only once. Sequenced material: CD4+ T cells from blood, cultured in vitro. These TCRs come from a human donor who had recovered from COVID-19. CDR3s include the opening cysteine and the closing phenylalanine or tryptophan. The order of the fields is V gene, D gene, J gene, clone size, CDR3 DNA, CDR3 protein. A D gene is named only where the DNA matches it firmly. Some rows have no size entry. The others give once, few or many, or a class for an expanded clone.

v_call: TRBV5-4
d_call: TRBD2
j_call: TRBJ2-7
clone_size: NA
cdr3_nt: TGTGCCAGCAGCTTGGTGACTAGCGACGACGAGCAGTACTTC
cdr3_aa: CASSLVTSDDEQYF

v_call: TRBV20-1
d_call: NA
j_call: TRBJ2-7
clone_size: NA
cdr3_nt: TGCAGTGCTTACTCCTCCGGGACTGGGTTGTTCGAGCAGTACTTC
cdr3_aa: CSAYSSGTGLFEQYF

v_call: TRBV7-3
d_call: NA
j_call: TRBJ1-2
clone_size: NA
cdr3_nt: TGTGCCAGCAGCTCGCTATCTACAGGGAACTATGGCTACACCTTC
cdr3_aa: CASSSLSTGNYGYTF

v_call: TRBV9
d_call: TRBD1
j_call: TRBJ1-2
clone_size: few
cdr3_nt: TGTGCCAGCAGCGCCGGGACAGCCAACTATGGCTACACCTTC
cdr3_aa: CASSAGTANYGYTF

v_call: TRBV20-1
d_call: TRBD1
j_call: TRBJ2-7
clone_size: NA
cdr3_nt: TGCAGTGCCCTAAAGGGGGGACAGGGGACCTACGAGCAGTACTTC
cdr3_aa: CSALKGGQGTYEQYF

v_call: TRBV5-1
d_call: TRBD1
j_call: TRBJ2-7
clone_size: NA
cdr3_nt: TGCGCCAGCAGCTTACAGGGGGCCTCTGACGAGCAGTACTTC
cdr3_aa: CASSLQGASDEQYF

v_call: TRBV20-1
d_call: NA
j_call: TRBJ2-3
clone_size: NA
cdr3_nt: TGCAGTGCTCTAGCAGGGTTCGGAGATACGCAGTATTTT
cdr3_aa: CSALAGFGDTQYF

v_call: TRBV4-1
d_call: NA
j_call: TRBJ1-2
clone_size: NA
cdr3_nt: TGCGCCAGCAGCCAAGATGGAGACGGGAAGAACTATGGCTACACCTTC
cdr3_aa: CASSQDGDGKNYGYTF

v_call: TRBV7-9
d_call: NA
j_call: TRBJ1-4
clone_size: few
cdr3_nt: TGTGCCAGCAGCTCAGCGGGACCGAACCCTCTTAAAGAAAAACTGTTTTTT
cdr3_aa: CASSSAGPNPLKEKLFF

v_call: TRBV19
d_call: TRBD1
j_call: TRBJ1-5
clone_size: NA
cdr3_nt: TGTGCCAGTAGTGCCCACAGGGGTATTAGCAATCAGCCCCAGCATTTT
cdr3_aa: CASSAHRGISNQPQHF

v_call: TRBV29-1
d_call: TRBD1
j_call: TRBJ1-2
clone_size: medium-sized
cdr3_nt: TGCAGCGTTGAGAACAGGGGGTTCGGTGGCTACACCTTC
cdr3_aa: CSVENRGFGGYTF

v_call: TRBV10-3
d_call: TRBD2
j_call: TRBJ2-5
clone_size: NA
cdr3_nt: TGTGCCATCAGTGAGTCCCCAGCGGGGGGGCAAGAGACCCAGTACTTC
cdr3_aa: CAISESPAGGQETQYF

v_call: TRBV30
d_call: NA
j_call: TRBJ1-3
clone_size: NA
cdr3_nt: TGTGCCTGGAGTGTAGGGGCCTCTGGAAACACCATATATTTT
cdr3_aa: CAWSVGASGNTIYF

v_call: TRBV11-1
d_call: NA
j_call: TRBJ2-1
clone_size: NA
cdr3_nt: TGTGCCAGCAGCTTGGGGGGGGCGGACAATGAGCAGTTCTTC
cdr3_aa: CASSLGGADNEQFF

v_call: TRBV6-1
d_call: TRBD2
j_call: TRBJ2-7
clone_size: NA
cdr3_nt: TGCGCCAGCAGTGACCATGGGGGGGGTTCCTACGAGCAGTACTTC
cdr3_aa: CASSDHGGGSYEQYF

v_call: TRBV5-4
d_call: TRBD1
j_call: TRBJ1-1
clone_size: few
cdr3_nt: TGTGCCAGCAAGGGCACAGGGGAGAACACTGAAGCTTTCTTT
cdr3_aa: CASKGTGENTEAFF

v_call: TRBV7-3
d_call: NA
j_call: TRBJ1-1
clone_size: few
cdr3_nt: TGTGCCAGCAGCCCGGCCCTGAACACTGAAGCTTTCTTT
cdr3_aa: CASSPALNTEAFF

v_call: TRBV19
d_call: TRBD2
j_call: TRBJ2-3
clone_size: NA
cdr3_nt: TGTGCCAGTAGTCACCCTAGCGGGATCTCTAGCACAGATACGCAGTATTTT
cdr3_aa: CASSHPSGISSTDTQYF

v_call: TRBV25-1
d_call: NA
j_call: TRBJ2-7
clone_size: few
cdr3_nt: TGTGCCAGCACACAGCTTAACGAGCAGTACTTC
cdr3_aa: CASTQLNEQYF

v_call: TRBV5-1
d_call: NA
j_call: TRBJ1-2
clone_size: NA
cdr3_nt: TGCGCCAGCAGCTTGGTGACAGGAAGCGGTGGCTACACCTTC
cdr3_aa: CASSLVTGSGGYTF

v_call: TRBV11-1
d_call: NA
j_call: TRBJ1-6
clone_size: NA
cdr3_nt: TGTGCCAGCAGCCTTCGAAATTCACCCCTCCACTTT
cdr3_aa: CASSLRNSPLHF

v_call: TRBV19
d_call: NA
j_call: TRBJ2-5
clone_size: NA
cdr3_nt: TGTGCCAGTAGTCCTGTGGAGGGTCGGTACCAAGAGACCCAGTACTTC
cdr3_aa: CASSPVEGRYQETQYF

v_call: TRBV28
d_call: NA
j_call: TRBJ1-5
clone_size: NA
cdr3_nt: TGTGCCAGCGGGCGGGGACCCAATCAGCCCCAGCATTTT
cdr3_aa: CASGRGPNQPQHF

v_call: TRBV5-1
d_call: NA
j_call: TRBJ2-1
clone_size: few
cdr3_nt: TGCGCCAGCTCTGACAATTACAATGAGCAGTTCTTC
cdr3_aa: CASSDNYNEQFF

v_call: TRBV24-1
d_call: NA
j_call: TRBJ1-5
clone_size: NA
cdr3_nt: TGTGCCACCAGTGACCAAGGTCAGCCCCAGCATTTT
cdr3_aa: CATSDQGQPQHF

v_call: TRBV2
d_call: TRBD1
j_call: TRBJ2-3
clone_size: NA
cdr3_nt: TGTGCCAGCAAAAGGACAGGGTCAATAACAGATACGCAGTATTTT
cdr3_aa: CASKRTGSITDTQYF

v_call: TRBV5-4
d_call: TRBD1
j_call: TRBJ1-1
clone_size: few
cdr3_nt: TGTGCCAGCAGCCGTCCCGGGACAGGGCCGAACACTGAAGCTTTCTTT
cdr3_aa: CASSRPGTGPNTEAFF

v_call: TRBV28
d_call: NA
j_call: TRBJ1-1
clone_size: NA
cdr3_nt: TGTGCCAGCAGTTTTATGCTGGGTCTCTTACAGGTTCCTGATGCTTTCTTT
cdr3_aa: CASSFMLGLLQVPDAFF

v_call: TRBV29-1
d_call: NA
j_call: TRBJ2-7
clone_size: NA
cdr3_nt: TGCAGCGTCGCCGCAGGGGATCCCTACGAGCAGTACTTC
cdr3_aa: CSVAAGDPYEQYF

v_call: TRBV20-1
d_call: NA
j_call: TRBJ2-1
clone_size: NA
cdr3_nt: TGCAGTGCTAGACAGGGGCGATCCTACAATGAGCAGTTCTTC
cdr3_aa: CSARQGRSYNEQFF

v_call: TRBV15
d_call: NA
j_call: TRBJ2-7
clone_size: NA
cdr3_nt: TGTGCCACCAGCAGAGATCTGGGGGGCTACGAGCAGTACTTC
cdr3_aa: CATSRDLGGYEQYF

v_call: TRBV11-2
d_call: NA
j_call: TRBJ2-2
clone_size: NA
cdr3_nt: TGTGCCAGCAGCTTAGGAGGTGTAAGGGTTGCCGGGGAGCTGTTTTTT
cdr3_aa: CASSLGGVRVAGELFF

v_call: TRBV6-1
d_call: NA
j_call: TRBJ2-5
clone_size: few
cdr3_nt: TGTGCCAGCAGTGATGTCCTGACTGGGGACTGGGGGCTTGGGGAGACCCAGTACTTC
cdr3_aa: CASSDVLTGDWGLGETQYF

v_call: TRBV12-3/TRBV12-4
d_call: NA
j_call: TRBJ1-1
clone_size: NA
cdr3_nt: TGTGCCAGCAGACTGGACCGAGGAGGTGACGCTTTCTTT
cdr3_aa: CASRLDRGGDAFF

v_call: TRBV5-6
d_call: TRBD1
j_call: TRBJ1-5
clone_size: NA
cdr3_nt: TGTGCCAGCAGCCAGACTTTTGGGACAGGGACCAATCAGCCCCAGCATTTT
cdr3_aa: CASSQTFGTGTNQPQHF

v_call: TRBV19
d_call: NA
j_call: TRBJ1-5
clone_size: NA
cdr3_nt: TGTGCCAGTAGCCCTTTGGGGCGCGTGAGCAATCAGCCCCAGCATTTT
cdr3_aa: CASSPLGRVSNQPQHF

v_call: TRBV6-1
d_call: NA
j_call: TRBJ1-2
clone_size: few
cdr3_nt: TGTGCCAGCAGTGAAAGTCGAGGGAATGGCTACACCTTC
cdr3_aa: CASSESRGNGYTF

v_call: TRBV6-1
d_call: TRBD1
j_call: TRBJ2-7
clone_size: NA
cdr3_nt: TGTGCCAGCACCCCGGGGACAGGGGGCTCCTACGAGCAGTACTTC
cdr3_aa: CASTPGTGGSYEQYF

v_call: TRBV19
d_call: NA
j_call: TRBJ1-2
clone_size: NA
cdr3_nt: TGTGCCAGTTCCAAACTCCGGGACCGCACGAACTGGCGCTACACCTTC
cdr3_aa: CASSKLRDRTNWRYTF

v_call: TRBV20-1
d_call: NA
j_call: TRBJ1-2
clone_size: NA
cdr3_nt: TGCAGTGCTAGTGGCGGGATTAACTATGGCTACACCTTC
cdr3_aa: CSASGGINYGYTF

v_call: TRBV28
d_call: NA
j_call: TRBJ1-5
clone_size: NA
cdr3_nt: TGTGCCAGCAGTTTAAGGATCGGTCGTCATCAGCCCCAGCATTTT
cdr3_aa: CASSLRIGRHQPQHF

v_call: TRBV13
d_call: NA
j_call: TRBJ2-7
clone_size: NA
cdr3_nt: TGTGCCAGCAGCCCACTTAGGTCTAGCGGAGGGGGGCACTACGAGCAGTACTTC
cdr3_aa: CASSPLRSSGGGHYEQYF

v_call: TRBV12-3/TRBV12-4
d_call: NA
j_call: TRBJ2-7
clone_size: NA
cdr3_nt: TGTGCCAGCAACCCCCAGGGTCCCTCCTACGAGCAGTACTTC
cdr3_aa: CASNPQGPSYEQYF

v_call: TRBV20-1
d_call: TRBD2
j_call: TRBJ2-5
clone_size: NA
cdr3_nt: TGCAGTGCTAGAGGCGGGACTAGCATGAAAGAGACCCAGTACTTC
cdr3_aa: CSARGGTSMKETQYF

v_call: TRBV20-1
d_call: NA
j_call: TRBJ2-4
clone_size: NA
cdr3_nt: TGCAGTGCCCCCCCGGCCAAGGTTGGAAACATTCAGTACTTC
cdr3_aa: CSAPPAKVGNIQYF

v_call: TRBV6-1
d_call: NA
j_call: TRBJ1-6
clone_size: NA
cdr3_nt: TGTGCCAGCAGGAACCCAGAGGGGATTAATTCACCCCTCCACTTT
cdr3_aa: CASRNPEGINSPLHF

v_call: TRBV27
d_call: TRBD2
j_call: TRBJ2-6
clone_size: NA
cdr3_nt: TGTGCCAGCAGTTTATTGGGGCGGGAGGGCCGTGGTGGGGCCAACGTCCTGACTTTC
cdr3_aa: CASSLLGREGRGGANVLTF

v_call: TRBV28
d_call: NA
j_call: TRBJ1-2
clone_size: NA
cdr3_nt: TGTGCCAGCAGTCGCGGGACGCGCTATGGCTACACCTTC
cdr3_aa: CASSRGTRYGYTF

v_call: TRBV24-1
d_call: NA
j_call: TRBJ2-5
clone_size: NA
cdr3_nt: TGTGCCACCAGTGGTCCTTCCCCGGGGCCACAAGAGACCCAGTACTTC
cdr3_aa: CATSGPSPGPQETQYF

v_call: TRBV19
d_call: NA
j_call: TRBJ1-6
clone_size: NA
cdr3_nt: TGTGCCAGTAGTATACAGGACACTTACAATTCACCCCTCCACTTT
cdr3_aa: CASSIQDTYNSPLHF

v_call: TRBV19
d_call: TRBD1
j_call: TRBJ1-1
clone_size: NA
cdr3_nt: TGTGCCAGTCCTACAGGGGGGCGGGTCACTGAAGCTTTCTTT
cdr3_aa: CASPTGGRVTEAFF

v_call: TRBV5-1
d_call: NA
j_call: TRBJ1-5
clone_size: few
cdr3_nt: TGCGCCAGCAGCCTCACGGCCGGGGCGGGACAGCCCCAGCATTTT
cdr3_aa: CASSLTAGAGQPQHF

v_call: TRBV7-8
d_call: TRBD1
j_call: TRBJ2-5
clone_size: NA
cdr3_nt: TGTGCCAGCAGCTGGAACACAGGGGTAGAGACCCAGTACTTC
cdr3_aa: CASSWNTGVETQYF

v_call: TRBV20-1
d_call: NA
j_call: TRBJ1-1
clone_size: NA
cdr3_nt: TGCAGTGCTAGAGATTGGGGGAACACTGAAGCTTTCTTT
cdr3_aa: CSARDWGNTEAFF